This is a list of T cell receptor beta chains from one sample in a study of CD8+ T cells in alopecia areata. The protocol was immunoSEQ multiplex PCR, while the TCRdb copy is restricted to in-frame clones and leaves out a portion. The sample gives 100,000 to 150,000 clones, 45% to 50% of which show up once; approximately 18% is in the top ten. Sample: CD8+ T cells sorted from blood, taken at week 0. The source of these receptors is a human donor with alopecia areata. Both conserved end residues are part of each CDR3. D genes are given only for firm matches.

CDR3 protein: CASSYGENTGELFF
V gene: TRBV7-3
D gene: -

CDR3 protein: CASSSLPPDRNYGYTF
V gene: TRBV27
D gene: TRBD1

CDR3 protein: CASSGAGEAYEQYF
V gene: TRBV6-5
D gene: TRBD2

CDR3 protein: CASSESTGLADTQYF
V gene: TRBV25-1
D gene: -

CDR3 protein: CASSPLLAPGELFF
V gene: TRBV27
D gene: -

CDR3 protein: CASSPGSGGYEQYF
V gene: TRBV13
D gene: -

CDR3 protein: CASSQVGITEAFF
V gene: TRBV4-3
D gene: -

CDR3 protein: CASSLAQQAPYGYTF
V gene: TRBV7-9
D gene: -

CDR3 protein: CASSDGQLLGPQHF
V gene: TRBV2
D gene: -

CDR3 protein: CASSYSTGVTYNEQFF
V gene: TRBV6-5
D gene: -

CDR3 protein: CSVEVGLAGSDTQYF
V gene: TRBV29-1
D gene: TRBD2

CDR3 protein: CAWSSGHTQYF
V gene: TRBV30
D gene: -

CDR3 protein: CASSYSEARGGTEAFF
V gene: TRBV6-5
D gene: -

CDR3 protein: CASSYGSSRGDTQYF
V gene: TRBV6-5
D gene: -

CDR3 protein: CAWSDRGRSPLHF
V gene: TRBV30
D gene: TRBD1

CDR3 protein: CASSLTHLNTEAFF
V gene: TRBV27
D gene: -

CDR3 protein: CAWMGGSAGNTIYF
V gene: TRBV30
D gene: -

CDR3 protein: CASSPRRYSTYEQYF
V gene: TRBV4-1
D gene: -

CDR3 protein: CASSTLVSRPYGYTF
V gene: TRBV19
D gene: -

CDR3 protein: CASSRRQGYEQYF
V gene: TRBV7-9
D gene: TRBD1

CDR3 protein: CASSQVRGEYGQPQHF
V gene: TRBV4-1
D gene: -

CDR3 protein: CAIPREGQSFPDTQYF
V gene: TRBV13
D gene: -

CDR3 protein: CASSRQEHPYEQYF
V gene: TRBV27
D gene: -

CDR3 protein: CASSPLSSYEQYF
V gene: TRBV6-5
D gene: -

CDR3 protein: CASRSSGGQETQYF
V gene: TRBV2
D gene: -

CDR3 protein: CASSLPQAQETQYF
V gene: TRBV5-1
D gene: -

CDR3 protein: CASSEPPVGSPLHF
V gene: TRBV4-1
D gene: -

CDR3 protein: CASSITPGQGGGYTF
V gene: TRBV6-5
D gene: TRBD1

CDR3 protein: CASSQAGNTDTQYF
V gene: TRBV4-1
D gene: -

CDR3 protein: CASSLATNYEQYF
V gene: TRBV7-9
D gene: -

CDR3 protein: CASSSRLLQADNEQFF
V gene: TRBV7-9
D gene: -

CDR3 protein: CSVGPTGEDGYGYTF
V gene: TRBV29-1
D gene: TRBD1

CDR3 protein: CASSLRQGLNIQYF
V gene: TRBV27
D gene: TRBD1

CDR3 protein: CAWSVLRGRDTQYF
V gene: TRBV30
D gene: -

CDR3 protein: CASSLRLAGRGEQYF
V gene: TRBV5-6
D gene: -

CDR3 protein: CASSPGDFPTETQYF
V gene: TRBV9
D gene: -

CDR3 protein: CASTLDQMAETQYF
V gene: TRBV6-5
D gene: -